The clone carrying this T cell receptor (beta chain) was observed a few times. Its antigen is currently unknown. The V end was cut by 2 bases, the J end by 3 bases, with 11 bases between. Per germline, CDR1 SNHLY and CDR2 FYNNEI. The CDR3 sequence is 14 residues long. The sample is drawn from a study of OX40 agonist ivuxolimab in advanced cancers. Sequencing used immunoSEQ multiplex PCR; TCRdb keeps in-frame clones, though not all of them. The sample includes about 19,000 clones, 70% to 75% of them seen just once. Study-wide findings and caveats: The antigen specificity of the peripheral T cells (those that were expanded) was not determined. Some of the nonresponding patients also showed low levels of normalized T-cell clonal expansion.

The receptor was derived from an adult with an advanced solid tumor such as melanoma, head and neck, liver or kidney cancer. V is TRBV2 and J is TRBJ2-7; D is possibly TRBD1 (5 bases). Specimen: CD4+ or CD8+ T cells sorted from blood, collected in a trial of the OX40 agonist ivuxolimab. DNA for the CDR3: TGTGCCAGCAGTGAATGGGCAGGGAACTACGAGCAGTACTTC. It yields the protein CASSEWAGNYEQYF.